The 9 T cell receptor beta chains below come from one sample, sequenced in a study of patients and donors after allogeneic stem cell transplantation (TCRdb year 2020). The library was generated by RT-PCR. Sequencer: NextSeq 550. The public reads were run again by TCRdb, first through fastp at Q25 and then through MiXCR, and only productive beta chains were kept. Here each entry gathers all rows of one CDR3 protein and keeps the most common genes and DNA. Here the sample has some 17,000 distinct CDR3 sequences; approximately 25% occur a single time. Together, the top ten hold 36% of the sample. Material: blood, either unsorted or a sorted T cell fraction (not recorded which). The source is a human donor who was either an allogeneic HSCT recipient or a stem cell or donor lymphocyte infusion donor (not recorded which). It is not recorded whose cells these are; they may come from a transplant donor.

This clonotype was observed at least ten times. The chain couples TRBV29-1 to TRBJ1-2; D is unresolved. Germline CDR1 and CDR2: SQVTM and ANQGSEA. Between the trimmed V and J ends, which lost 7 bases and 8 bases, there was a span of 17 bases. The length of the CDR3 is 12 residues. DNA of the CDR3: TGCAGCGCCCGGGGAGGCGGCGGCGGCTACACCTTC. As protein: CSARGGGGGYTF.

The chain couples TRBV30 to TRBJ1-1; no clear D. The length of the CDR3 is 13 residues. CDR1 is GTSNPN, CDR2 SVGIG, per germline (reference sequence). Trimming removed 0 bases from V and 0 bases from J, with 5 bases in between. CDR3 protein: CAWSVKMNTEAFF. The DNA of the CDR3 is TGTGCCTGGAGTGTAAAGATGAACACTGAAGCTTTCTTT.

The J gene is TRBJ2-2, the V gene TRBV4-3; 10 bases align to TRBD2. Losses at the gene ends were 2 bases for V and 7 bases for J; bases not matched to a gene: 4. Germline CDR1 reads LGHNA; CDR2 reads YSLEER. This CDR3 spans 15 amino acids. The chain's CDR3 is CASSQRRLAGGELFF. The CDR3 nucleotides are TGCGCCAGCAGCCAACGAAGACTAGCGGGCGGGGAGCTGTTTTTT.

This clonotype was picked up many times. The genes are TRBV2 and TRBJ1-5, with D hard to call. The CDR3 runs to 14 residues. CDR1 is SNHLY and CDR2 is FYNNEI in the germline V gene. V lost 2 bases and J lost 6, with 11 bases in between. The CDR3 loop is CASSEFGGGQPQHF. DNA for the CDR3: TGTGCCAGCAGTGAATTCGGAGGAGGTCAGCCCCAGCATTTT.

This clonotype was detected many times. The V gene is TRBV7-2, the J gene TRBJ1-1; D may be TRBD1 (5 bases). This CDR3 comprises 19 residues. Per germline, CDR1 SGHTA and CDR2 FQGNSA. Trimming left V 1 base short and J 0 bases short, with 21 bases between. The chain's CDR3 is CASSLDSLGLWTMNTEAFF. DNA for the CDR3: TGTGCCAGCAGCTTAGACTCCCTGGGACTGTGGACGATGAACACTGAAGCTTTCTTT.

V is TRBV19 and J is TRBJ1-5; no clear D gene. Germline-derived CDR1 and CDR2 are LNHDA and SQIVND (reference sequence). The V and J ends lost 5 bases and 6 bases respectively, with 23 bases between them. The CDR3 has 17 residues. DNA for the CDR3: TGTGCCAGTAGTCGGGCAATTCGGGTTAGGGCCACTCAGCCCCAGCATTTT. It yields the protein CASSRAIRVRATQPQHF.

This clonotype is labeled as medium-sized (0.01 to 0.1%). This chain connects TRBV4-1 to TRBJ1-6; D is unresolved. From germline, CDR1 is MGHRA and CDR2 YSYEKL. The germline V and J ends were trimmed by 0 bases and 4 bases, with 13 bases remaining between them. The length of the CDR3 is 17 residues. This chain's CDR3 is CASSQEIAMAYNSPLHF. The CDR3 region has the DNA TGCGCCAGCAGCCAAGAAATAGCCATGGCTTATAATTCACCCCTCCACTTT.

Of note for this clonotype: Given a much more abundant clone one base away, this may be a read error. This chain uses TRBV11-1 with TRBJ2-3; possibly TRBD1 or TRBD2 for D (6 bases each). The CDR3 runs 15 residues. Germline lookup yields CDR1 SGHAT and CDR2 FQDESV (reference sequence). CDR3 nucleotides: TGTGCCAGCCGCTTAGCGGACAGCGGCACAGATACGCAGTATTTT. It codes for CASRLADSGTDTQYF.

In its sample, this clonotype was seen a few times. V gene TRBV12-3 or TRBV12-4 combines with J gene TRBJ2-3; the match to TRBD2 covers 13 bases. The CDR3 contains 20 residues. Germline trimming cut 4 bases from V and 0 bases from J; bases unmatched to any gene: 13. CDR3 coding DNA: TGTGCCAGCAGTTCTCGGACTAGCGGGGGCCTAATTTCTAGCACAGATACGCAGTATTTT. It is translated as CASSSRTSGGLISSTDTQYF.